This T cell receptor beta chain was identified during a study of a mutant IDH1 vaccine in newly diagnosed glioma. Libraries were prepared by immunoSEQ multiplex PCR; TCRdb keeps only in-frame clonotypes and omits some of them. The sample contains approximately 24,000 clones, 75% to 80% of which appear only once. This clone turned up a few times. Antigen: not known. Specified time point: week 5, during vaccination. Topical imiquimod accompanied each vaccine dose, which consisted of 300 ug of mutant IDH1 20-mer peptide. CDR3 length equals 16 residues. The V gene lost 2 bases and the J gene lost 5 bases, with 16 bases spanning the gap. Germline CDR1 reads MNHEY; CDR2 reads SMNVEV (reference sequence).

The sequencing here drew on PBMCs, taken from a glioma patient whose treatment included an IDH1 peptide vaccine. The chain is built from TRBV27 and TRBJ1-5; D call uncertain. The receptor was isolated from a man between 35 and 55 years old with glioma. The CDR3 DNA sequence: TGTGCCAGCAGTTTAGGCGGGGTTTCCGGAGATCAGCCCCAGCATTTT. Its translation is CASSLGGVSGDQPQHF.